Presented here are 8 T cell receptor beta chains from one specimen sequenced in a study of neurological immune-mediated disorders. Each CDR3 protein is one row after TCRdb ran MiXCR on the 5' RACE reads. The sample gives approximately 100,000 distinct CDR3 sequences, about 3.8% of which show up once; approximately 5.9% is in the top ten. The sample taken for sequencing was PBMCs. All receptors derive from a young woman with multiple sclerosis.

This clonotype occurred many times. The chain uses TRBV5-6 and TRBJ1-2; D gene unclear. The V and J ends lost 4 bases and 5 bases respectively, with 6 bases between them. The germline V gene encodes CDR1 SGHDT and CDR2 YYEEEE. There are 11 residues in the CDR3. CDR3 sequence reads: CASSLRYGYTF. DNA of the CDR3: TGTGCCAGCAGCCTCCGGTATGGCTACACCTTC.

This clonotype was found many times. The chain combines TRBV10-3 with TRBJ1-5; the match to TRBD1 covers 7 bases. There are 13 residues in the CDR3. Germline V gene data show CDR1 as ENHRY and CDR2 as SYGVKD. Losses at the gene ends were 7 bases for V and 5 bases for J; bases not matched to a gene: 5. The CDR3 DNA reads TGTGCCATCAATACAGGGGTGGATCAGCCCCAGCATTTT. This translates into CAINTGVDQPQHF.

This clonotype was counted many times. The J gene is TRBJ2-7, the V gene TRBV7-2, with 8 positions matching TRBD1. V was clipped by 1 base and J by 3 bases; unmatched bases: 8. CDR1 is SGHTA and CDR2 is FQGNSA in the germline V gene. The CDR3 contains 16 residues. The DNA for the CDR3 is TGTGCCAGCAGCTTAGTTGCCGGGACAGGAGACTACGAGCAGTACTTC. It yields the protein CASSLVAGTGDYEQYF. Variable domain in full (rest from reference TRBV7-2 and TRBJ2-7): GAGVSQSPSNKVTEKGKDVELRCDPISGHTALYWYRQSLGQGLEFLIYFQGNSAPDKSGLPSDRFSAERTGGSVSTLTIQRTQQEDSAVYLCASSLVAGTGDYEQYFGPGTRLTVT.

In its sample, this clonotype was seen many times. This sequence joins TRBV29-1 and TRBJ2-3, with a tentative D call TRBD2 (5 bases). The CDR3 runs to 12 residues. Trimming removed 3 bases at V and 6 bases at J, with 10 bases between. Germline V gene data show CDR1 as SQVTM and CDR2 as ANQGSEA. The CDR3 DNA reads TGCAGCGTTGATCCGGGCGGGGATACGCAGTATTTT. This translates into CSVDPGGDTQYF.

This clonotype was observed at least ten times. The CDR3 DNA follows: TGCGCCAGCAGCCAAGTAAAGCTAGCAACTAATGAAAAACTGTTTTTT. This sequence encodes CASSQVKLATNEKLFF. The chain is built from TRBV4-1 and TRBJ1-4, with unresolved D. The CDR3 loop spans 16 amino acids. The germline V and J ends were trimmed by 1 base and 0 bases, with 9 bases remaining between them. CDR1 MGHRA and CDR2 YSYEKL come from the germline V gene.

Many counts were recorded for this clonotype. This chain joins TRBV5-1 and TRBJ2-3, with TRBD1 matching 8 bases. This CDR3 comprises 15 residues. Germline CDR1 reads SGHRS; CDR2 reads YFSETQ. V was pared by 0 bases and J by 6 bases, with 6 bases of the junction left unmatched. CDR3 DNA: TGCGCCAGCAGCTTGGACGGACAGGGAGGCGATACGCAGTATTTT. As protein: CASSLDGQGGDTQYF. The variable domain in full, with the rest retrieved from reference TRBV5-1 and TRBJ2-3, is KAGVTQTPRYLIKTRGQQVTLSCSPISGHRSVSWYQQTPGQGLQFLFEYFSETQRNKGNFPGRFSGRQFSNSRSEMNVSTLELGDSALYLCASSLDGQGGDTQYFGPGTRLTVL.

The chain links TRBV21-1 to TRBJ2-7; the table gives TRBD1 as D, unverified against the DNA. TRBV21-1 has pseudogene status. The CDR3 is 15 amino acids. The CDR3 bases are TGTGCCAGCAGCAAATGGCGCAGGGTTGACTACGAGCAGTACTTC. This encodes CASSKWRRVDYEQYF.

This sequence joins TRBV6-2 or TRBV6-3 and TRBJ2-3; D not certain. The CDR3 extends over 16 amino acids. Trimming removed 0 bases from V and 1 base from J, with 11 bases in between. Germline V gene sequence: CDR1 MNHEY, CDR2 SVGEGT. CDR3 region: CASSYSTGGGTDTQYF. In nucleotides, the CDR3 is TGTGCCAGCAGTTACTCGACGGGCGGCGGCACAGATACGCAGTATTTT.